A single T cell receptor (beta chain) is shown here with its context. The target of this receptor is not known. Base qualities are not at hand, and no much larger clone is one base apart. The sample comes from a study of CD8 T cells in Susac syndrome (dated by TCRdb to between 2018 and 2020). Turning to the overall study: The study used repertoire sequencing to test whether antigen drove CD8+ T cell activation and differentiation in Susac syndrome.

Study-wide findings and limitations: The TCR sequencing and HLA analysis was acknowledged to have included a relatively small number of individuals.

RNA was extracted using the RNeasy kit, and about 0.45 to 1 ug of the RNA was reverse transcribed with random hexamers. The immunoSEQ multiplex PCR assay, which covers 54 Vbeta and 13 Jbeta segments, was used to amplify TCR beta CDR3 regions. PCR amplification bias was corrected by using a synthetic template baseline for primer optimization and computational correction. Processing in the source paper ran as follows. Reads were assigned to V, D and J genes according to IMGT and analyzed in immunoSEQ Analyzer, with only productive sequences retained. Clonality was computed as one minus Shannon entropy normalized by log2 of the number of productive unique sequences. For each patient and control, public and private clones were evaluated within the 100 most prevalent clones. A clone was defined as Susac-specific if it was absent from the healthy and MS cohorts, from around 960 published viral clones and from other ImmuneACCESS disease sequences. TCRdb cleaned the public reads at Q25 with fastp, built clones with MiXCR and kept in-frame beta chains. Entries are consolidated by CDR3 protein sequence, retaining the most common genes and DNA. The V and J calls follow TCRdb's processing rather than the paper's. The sample table records roughly 200,000 distinct CDR3 sequences; roughly 94% of these occur just once. Together, the top ten hold 0.082% of the sample.

High-throughput TCR beta sequencing profiled peripheral blood CD8+ and CD4+ T cells from healthy donors, Susac syndrome patients and multiple sclerosis patients. Multiple sclerosis controls were treatment-naive patients with stable or active relapsing-remitting disease fulfilling revised McDonald criteria. Bulk CD8+ and CD4+ T cells were purified by magnetic negative isolation, while CD8+ TEMRA cells were enriched using FACS. Blood was drawn into EDTA tubes, processed within 24 hours, and PBMCs were isolated by density gradient centrifugation. PBMCs intended for TCR sequencing were frozen in liquid nitrogen and were later thawed in a 37 degrees C water bath. The sorted or isolated CD4+, CD8+ and CD8+ TEMRA cells had a purity of 90% or higher. The sequenced sample consisted of CD4+ T cells from PBMCs. The source is a human donor with multiple sclerosis.

The encoded CDR3 is CATSDLRDGSNQPQHF. DNA sequence: TGTGCCACCAGTGATTTGAGAGACGGTAGCAATCAGCCCCAGCATTTT. The sequence links TRBV24-1 to TRBJ1-5; too little of a D gene remains to name it. Taken from cysteine to phenylalanine, the CDR3 has 16 residues. Here the CDR3 DNA is all that survives: 48 bases in frame from base 1. Deletion took 0 bases off V and 0 bases off J, with a span of 8 bases between the germline ends. The germline V gene specifies KGHDR as CDR1 and SFDVKD as CDR2.